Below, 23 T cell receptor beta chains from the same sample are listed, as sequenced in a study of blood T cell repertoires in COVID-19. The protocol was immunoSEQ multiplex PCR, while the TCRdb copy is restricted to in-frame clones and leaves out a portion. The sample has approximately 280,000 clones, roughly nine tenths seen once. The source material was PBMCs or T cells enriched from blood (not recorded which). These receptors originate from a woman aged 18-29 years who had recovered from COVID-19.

In DNA form, the CDR3 reads TGTGCCAGCAGTCAACTAGCGGGTTTCTACAATGAGCAGTTCTTC. Its translation: CASSQLAGFYNEQFF. This sequence joins TRBV3-1 (or the pseudogene TRBV3-2) and TRBJ2-1, with TRBD2 identical over 9 bases. The V segment lost 6 bases and the J segment 3 bases; nucleotides outside the gene matches: 6. The CDR3 runs 15 residues. Germline loops: CDR1 LGHDT, CDR2 YNNKEL (reference sequence).

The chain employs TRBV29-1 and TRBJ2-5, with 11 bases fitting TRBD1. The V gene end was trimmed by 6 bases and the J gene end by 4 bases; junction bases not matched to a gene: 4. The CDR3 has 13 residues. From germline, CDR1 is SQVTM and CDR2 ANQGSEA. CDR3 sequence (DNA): TGCAGCGTACGGACAGGGGGCAGAGAGACCCAGTACTTC. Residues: CSVRTGGRETQYF.

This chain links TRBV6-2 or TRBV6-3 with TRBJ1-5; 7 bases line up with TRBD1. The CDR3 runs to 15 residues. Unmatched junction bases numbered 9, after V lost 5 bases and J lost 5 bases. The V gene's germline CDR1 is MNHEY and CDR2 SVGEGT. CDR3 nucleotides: TGTGCCAGCAGTCCACGCAGGGGGTCCGATCAGCCCCAGCATTTT. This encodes CASSPRRGSDQPQHF.

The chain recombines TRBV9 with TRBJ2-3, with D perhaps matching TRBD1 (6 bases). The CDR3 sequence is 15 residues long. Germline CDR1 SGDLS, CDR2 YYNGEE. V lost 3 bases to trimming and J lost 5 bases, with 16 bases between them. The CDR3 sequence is CASSDEQGKEDTQYF. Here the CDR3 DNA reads TGTGCCAGCAGCGATGAACAGGGTAAGGAAGATACGCAGTATTTT.

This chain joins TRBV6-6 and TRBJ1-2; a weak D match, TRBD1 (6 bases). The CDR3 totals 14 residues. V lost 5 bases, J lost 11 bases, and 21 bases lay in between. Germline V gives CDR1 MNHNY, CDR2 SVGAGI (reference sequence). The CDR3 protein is CASSDLTPGTKYTF. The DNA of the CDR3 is TGTGCCAGCAGTGATCTTACTCCCGGGACAAAGTACACCTTC.

CDR3 bases: TGTGCCAGCAGCTTACTACCGGGACAGGTATACGAAAAACTGTTTTTT. It encodes CASSLLPGQVYEKLFF. V usage is TRBV7-8 and J usage is TRBJ1-4; TRBD1 matches 8 bases. Per germline, CDR1 SGHVS and CDR2 FQNEAQ. V lost 2 bases, J lost 8 bases, and 10 bases stayed unmatched. This CDR3 is 16 amino acids long.

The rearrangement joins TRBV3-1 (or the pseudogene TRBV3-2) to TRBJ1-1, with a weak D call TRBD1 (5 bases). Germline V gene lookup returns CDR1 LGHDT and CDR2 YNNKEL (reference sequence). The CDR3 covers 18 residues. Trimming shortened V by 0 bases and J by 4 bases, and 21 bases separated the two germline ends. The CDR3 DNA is TGTGCCAGCAGCCAAGATCGCAAGGCCACAAGAAGGGGCACTGAAGCTTTCTTT. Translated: CASSQDRKATRRGTEAFF.

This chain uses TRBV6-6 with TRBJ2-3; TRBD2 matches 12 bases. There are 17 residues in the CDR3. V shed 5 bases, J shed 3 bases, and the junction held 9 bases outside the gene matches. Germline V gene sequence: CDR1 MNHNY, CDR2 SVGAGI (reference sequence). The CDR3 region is CASSPELAGGPTDTQYF. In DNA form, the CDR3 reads TGTGCCAGCAGTCCAGAGCTAGCGGGAGGGCCGACAGATACGCAGTATTTT.

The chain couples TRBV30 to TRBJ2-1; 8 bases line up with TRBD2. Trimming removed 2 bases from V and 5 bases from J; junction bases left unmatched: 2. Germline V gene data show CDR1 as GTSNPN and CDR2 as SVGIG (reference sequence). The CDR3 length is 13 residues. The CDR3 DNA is TGTGCCTGGAGTCGACTAGCGAACAATGAGCAGTTCTTC. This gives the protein CAWSRLANNEQFF. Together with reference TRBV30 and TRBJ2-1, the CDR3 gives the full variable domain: SQTIHQWPATLVQPVGSPLSLECTVEGTSNPNLYWYRQAAGRGLQLLFYSVGIGQISSEVPQNLSASRPQDRQFILSSKKLLLSDSGFYLCAWSRLANNEQFFGPGTRLTVL.

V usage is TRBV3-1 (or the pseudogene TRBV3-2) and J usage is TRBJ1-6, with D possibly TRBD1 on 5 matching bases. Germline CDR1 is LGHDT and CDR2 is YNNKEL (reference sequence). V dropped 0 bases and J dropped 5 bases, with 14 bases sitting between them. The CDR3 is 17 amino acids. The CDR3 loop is CASSQDSGFVDNSPLHF. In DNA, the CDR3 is TGTGCCAGCAGCCAAGATTCAGGGTTCGTTGATAATTCACCCCTCCACTTT.

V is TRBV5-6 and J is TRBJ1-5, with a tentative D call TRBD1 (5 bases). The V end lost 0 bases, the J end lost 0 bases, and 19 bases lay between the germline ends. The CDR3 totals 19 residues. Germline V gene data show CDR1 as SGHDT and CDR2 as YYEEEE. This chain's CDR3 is CASSLGLWRGENSNQPQHF. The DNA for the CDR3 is TGTGCCAGCAGCTTGGGGTTGTGGAGGGGTGAAAATAGCAATCAGCCCCAGCATTTT. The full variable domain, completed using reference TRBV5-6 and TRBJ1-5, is DAGVTQSPTHLIKTRGQQVTLRCSPKSGHDTVSWYQQALGQGPQFIFQYYEEEERQRGNFPDRFSGHQFPNYSSELNVNALLLGDSALYLCASSLGLWRGENSNQPQHFGDGTRLSIL.

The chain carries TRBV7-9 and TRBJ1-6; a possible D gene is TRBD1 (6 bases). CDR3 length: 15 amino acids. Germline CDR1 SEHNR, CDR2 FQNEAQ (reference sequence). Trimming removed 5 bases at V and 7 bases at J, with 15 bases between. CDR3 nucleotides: TGTGCCAGCAGCCTAGGGGGGGGGAAGAATTCACCCCTCCACTTT. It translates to CASSLGGGKNSPLHF.

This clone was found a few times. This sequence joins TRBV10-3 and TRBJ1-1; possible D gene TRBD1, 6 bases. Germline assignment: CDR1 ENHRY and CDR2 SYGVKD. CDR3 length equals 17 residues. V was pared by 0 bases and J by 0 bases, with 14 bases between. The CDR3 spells CAISESGGAVLNTEAFF. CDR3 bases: TGTGCCATCAGTGAGTCAGGGGGGGCGGTTTTGAACACTGAAGCTTTCTTT.

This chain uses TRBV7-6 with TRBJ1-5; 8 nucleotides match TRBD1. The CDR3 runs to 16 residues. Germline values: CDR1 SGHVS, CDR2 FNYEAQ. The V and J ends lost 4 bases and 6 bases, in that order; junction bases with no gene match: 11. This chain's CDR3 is CASSSMAQGAGQPQHF. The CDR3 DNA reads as TGTGCCAGCAGCTCCATGGCCCAGGGGGCTGGTCAGCCCCAGCATTTT.

The CDR3, as DNA: TGTGCCAGCACCGTTAGGGGAAGCTCTGGAAACACCATATATTTT. This sequence encodes CASTVRGSSGNTIYF. V and J are TRBV13 and TRBJ1-3, with D tentatively TRBD1 (5 bases). Trimming left V 7 bases short and J 0 bases short, with 13 bases between. This CDR3 is 15 amino acids long. The germline V gene encodes CDR1 PRHDT and CDR2 FYEKMQ (reference sequence).

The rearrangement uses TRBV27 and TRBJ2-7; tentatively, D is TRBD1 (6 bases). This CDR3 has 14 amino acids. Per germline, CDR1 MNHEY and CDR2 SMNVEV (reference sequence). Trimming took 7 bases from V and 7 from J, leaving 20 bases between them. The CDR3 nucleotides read TGTGCCAGCACCCAACGGGGACCGAGGGGGGAGCAGTACTTC. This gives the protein CASTQRGPRGEQYF.

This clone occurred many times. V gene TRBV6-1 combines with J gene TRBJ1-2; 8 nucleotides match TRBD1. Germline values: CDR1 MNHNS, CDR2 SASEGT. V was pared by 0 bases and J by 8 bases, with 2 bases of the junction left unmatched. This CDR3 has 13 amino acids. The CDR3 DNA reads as TGTGCCAGCAGTGAAGCGGGACAGGTCGGCTACACCTTC. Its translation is CASSEAGQVGYTF.

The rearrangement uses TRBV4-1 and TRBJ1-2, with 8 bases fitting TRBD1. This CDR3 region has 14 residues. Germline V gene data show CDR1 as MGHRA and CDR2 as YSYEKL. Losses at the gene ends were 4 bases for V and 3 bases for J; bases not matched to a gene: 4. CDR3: CASSPTGGYYGYTF. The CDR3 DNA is TGCGCCAGCAGCCCAACAGGGGGGTACTATGGCTACACCTTC.

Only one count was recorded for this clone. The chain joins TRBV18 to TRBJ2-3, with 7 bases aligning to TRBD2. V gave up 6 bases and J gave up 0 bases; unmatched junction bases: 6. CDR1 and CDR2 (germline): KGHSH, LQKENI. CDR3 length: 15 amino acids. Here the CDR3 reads CASSPGLDSTDTQYF. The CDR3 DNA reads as TGTGCCAGCTCCCCCGGACTAGATAGCACAGATACGCAGTATTTT.

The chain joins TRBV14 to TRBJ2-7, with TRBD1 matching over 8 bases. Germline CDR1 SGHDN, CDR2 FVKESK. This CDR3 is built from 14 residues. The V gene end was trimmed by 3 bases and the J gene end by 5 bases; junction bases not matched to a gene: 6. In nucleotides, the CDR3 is TGTGCCAGCAGCCAGAAGACAGGGGTCGACGAGCAGTACTTC. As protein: CASSQKTGVDEQYF.

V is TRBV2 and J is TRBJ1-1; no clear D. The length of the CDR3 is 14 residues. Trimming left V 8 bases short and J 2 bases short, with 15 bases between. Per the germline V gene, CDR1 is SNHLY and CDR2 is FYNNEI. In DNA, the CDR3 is TGTGCCAGCGAGGGTGACGGGGAAAACACTGAAGCTTTCTTT. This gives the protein CASEGDGENTEAFF.

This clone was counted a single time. The CDR3 sequence is CASSQGGLAGLSYEQYF. The CDR3 DNA reads as TGTGCCAGCAGCCAGGGGGGGCTGGCGGGACTCTCCTACGAGCAGTACTTC. The chain has TRBV3-1 (or the pseudogene TRBV3-2) and TRBJ2-7; D is possibly TRBD2 (7 bases). V lost 3 bases and J 0 bases, leaving 18 bases between the germline ends. This CDR3 spans 17 amino acids. The germline V gene has CDR1 LGHDT and CDR2 YNNKEL (reference sequence).

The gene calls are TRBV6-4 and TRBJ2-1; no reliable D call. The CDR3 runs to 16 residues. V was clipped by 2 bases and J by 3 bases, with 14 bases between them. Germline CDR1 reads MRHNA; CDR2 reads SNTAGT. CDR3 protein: CASSDVVYPYYNEQFF. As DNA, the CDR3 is TGTGCCAGCAGTGACGTTGTCTACCCCTACTACAATGAGCAGTTCTTC.